The 9 T cell receptor beta chains in this list originate from one sample, sequenced in a study of lymphopenia after photon versus proton radiotherapy. Here immunoSEQ multiplex PCR was the method, and the copy in TCRdb shows in-frame clones only, minus some. The sample includes 67,000 or so clones, over 80% of them seen just once. The material was peripheral blood, obtained from a patient treated with proton-based radiotherapy. These receptors were taken from a man older than 75 with esophageal cancer.

This sequence joins TRBV7-2 and TRBJ2-1, with D possibly TRBD2 on 6 matching bases. Trimming took 4 bases from V and 8 from J, leaving 18 bases between them. The germline V gene encodes CDR1 SGHTA and CDR2 FQGNSA. CDR3 length: 15 amino acids. The DNA for the CDR3 is TGTGCCAGCAGCTCCACGGTGGGGCGGGACGATGAGCAGTTCTTC. It specifies CASSSTVGRDDEQFF.

This clone was seen more than once but under ten times. The chain is built from TRBV9 and TRBJ2-3; D may be TRBD2 (6 bases). This CDR3 has 13 residues. V was trimmed by 6 bases and J by 6 bases, leaving 14 bases between them. The germline V gene encodes CDR1 SGDLS and CDR2 YYNGEE. The CDR3 region is CASNTYRGDTQYF. The DNA for the CDR3 is TGTGCCAGCAACACGTATCGGGGGGATACGCAGTATTTT.

The rearrangement joins TRBV30 to TRBJ1-5; 9 bases are a match to TRBD1. This CDR3 region has 14 residues. The V segment lost 3 bases and the J segment 5 bases; nucleotides outside the gene matches: 5. The germline V gene has CDR1 GTSNPN and CDR2 SVGIG (reference sequence). Here the CDR3 reads CAWRGTGMYQPQHF. The CDR3, as DNA: TGTGCCTGGAGAGGGACAGGGATGTATCAGCCCCAGCATTTT.

The rearrangement joins TRBV7-8 to TRBJ1-4; no clear D gene. The CDR3 totals 16 residues. Germline CDR1 SGHVS, CDR2 FQNEAQ. V was clipped by 1 base and J by 0 bases, with 9 bases between them. The CDR3 bases are TGTGCCAGCAGCTTAGTTGCGGTTACAACTAATGAAAAACTGTTTTTT. This sequence encodes CASSLVAVTTNEKLFF. The full variable domain, completed using reference TRBV7-8 and TRBJ1-4, is GAGVSQSPRYKVAKRGQDVALRCDPISGHVSLFWYQQALGQGPEFLTYFQNEAQLDKSGLPSDRFFAERPEGSVSTLKIQRTQQEDSAVYLCASSLVAVTTNEKLFFGSGTQLSVL.

V usage is TRBV12-2 and J usage is TRBJ1-2. TRBV12-2 counts as a pseudogene. This CDR3 comprises 15 residues. CDR3 DNA: TGTGCAAGTCGCTTAGCGTGGTTAGATGGGGATGGCTACACCTTC. Its translation: CASRLAWLDGDGYTF.

This sequence joins TRBV5-6 and TRBJ2-5; D remains ambiguous. Germline V lookup: CDR1 SGHDT, CDR2 YYEEEE. Trimming cost V 3 bases and J 1 base, with 13 bases left between them. CDR3 length: 15 amino acids. The DNA for the CDR3 is TGTGCCAGCAGCTCGGCCCCTTCCCCCCAAGAGACCCAGTACTTC. Encoded protein: CASSSAPSPQETQYF.

The chain employs TRBV27 and TRBJ1-2; 7 positions match TRBD1. Germline values: CDR1 MNHEY, CDR2 SMNVEV (reference sequence). The V gene end was trimmed by 5 bases and the J gene end by 6 bases; junction bases not matched to a gene: 9. This CDR3 has 14 residues. CDR3 in DNA: TGTGCCAGCAGTACCGGGCGACAGGGTGATGGCTACACCTTC. Amino acid sequence: CASSTGRQGDGYTF.

The V gene is TRBV10-3, the J gene TRBJ2-7; D is uncertain. The CDR3 totals 15 residues. The V end lost 3 bases, the J end lost 0 bases, and 12 bases lay between the germline ends. The germline gives CDR1 ENHRY, CDR2 SYGVKD. DNA of the CDR3: TGTGCCATCAGTGAAGGCAGTGGAGCCTCCTACGAGCAGTACTTC. Translated, it gives CAISEGSGASYEQYF.

The sample holds a few counts of this clone. The J gene is TRBJ2-1, the V gene TRBV11-3, with 9 bases identical to TRBD2. Trimming removed 5 bases from V and 6 bases from J; junction bases left unmatched: 5. Looked up from germline, CDR1 is SGHNT and CDR2 is YENEEA. This CDR3 contains 14 residues. DNA of the CDR3: TGTGCCAGCAGCAGGGGACTAGCTGTCAATGAGCAGTTCTTC. Protein product: CASSRGLAVNEQFF.